This entry lists 24 T cell receptor beta chains sequenced from one sample in a study of molecular identifiers for immune sequencing clone quantification. TCRdb processed the PCR reads anew with MiXCR; each CDR3 protein has one entry. The table has 60,000 to 75,000 distinct CDR3 sequences, under 20% seen once; the top ten hold 1.4%. The sequencing input was naive CD8+ T cells from blood, with Jurkat cell RNA spiked in. Subset given: FACS-sorted CD8+CD4-CCR7+CD45RA+ naive T cells. These receptors were obtained from a human donor in good health. Some libraries in this study had Jurkat cell RNA spiked in.

In its sample, this clonotype was seen a few times. This chain joins TRBV12-1 and TRBJ1-5. TRBV12-1 has pseudogene status. This CDR3 contains 13 residues. CDR3 DNA sequence: TGTGCCAGCAGCTTTGTAGGTGATCAGCCCCAGCATTTT. It encodes CASSFVGDQPQHF.

The table lists this clonotype with many counts. The rearrangement links TRBV7-9 to TRBJ2-3, with unresolved D. Trimming stripped 3 bases from V and 0 bases from J, with 10 bases between. The CDR3 has 15 residues. The V gene's germline CDR1 is SEHNR and CDR2 FQNEAQ (reference sequence). Here the CDR3 DNA reads TGTGCCAGCAGCTTTCCGGGCATGAGCACAGATACGCAGTATTTT. This gives the protein CASSFPGMSTDTQYF.

There are many counts of this clonotype. The gene calls are TRBV2 and TRBJ2-7, with 7 bases that match TRBD2. CDR3 length equals 15 residues. V shed 2 bases and J 0 bases; nucleotides not matched to a gene: 4. Germline-derived CDR1 and CDR2 are SNHLY and FYNNEI. The CDR3 bases are TGTGCCAGCAGTGAATCGGGAGGCCGCTCCTACGAGCAGTACTTC. This gives the protein CASSESGGRSYEQYF.

There are many counts of this clonotype. As DNA, the CDR3 is TGTGCCATCAGTGTAGGGCGGGAGCCAGACGAGCAGTACTTC. Its protein is CAISVGREPDEQYF. V usage is TRBV10-3 and J usage is TRBJ2-7; 7 nucleotides align to TRBD2. Germline V gene data show CDR1 as ENHRY and CDR2 as SYGVKD. The CDR3 length is 14 residues. V shed 4 bases, J shed 5 bases, and the junction held 8 bases outside the gene matches.

CDR3 bases: TGCGCCAGCAGCCAAGGGTTACGGAGCTACGAGCAGTACTTC. It codes for CASSQGLRSYEQYF. The V gene is TRBV4-1, the J gene TRBJ2-7; D gene unclear. The V and J ends lost 1 base and 3 bases respectively, with 10 bases between them. The CDR3 loop spans 14 amino acids. The germline CDR1 and CDR2 sequences are MGHRA and YSYEKL.

This clonotype has only a few counts. The gene calls are TRBV19 and TRBJ2-7; 11 bases line up with TRBD2. This CDR3 comprises 17 residues. V gave up 6 bases and J gave up 6 bases; unmatched junction bases: 16. Per germline, CDR1 LNHDA and CDR2 SQIVND (reference sequence). CDR3 protein: CASSTLTILAGDGEQYF. In DNA, the CDR3 is TGTGCCAGTAGCACGTTAACCATACTAGCGGGAGATGGCGAGCAGTACTTC. Supplemented by reference TRBV19 and TRBJ2-7, the full variable domain reads DGGITQSPKYLFRKEGQNVTLSCEQNLNHDAMYWYRQDPGQGLRLIYYSQIVNDFQKGDIAEGYSVSREKKESFPLTVTSAQKNPTAFYLCASSTLTILAGDGEQYFGPGTRLTVT.

In this sample, this clonotype turned up many times. The CDR3 loop reads CASSIWGGPDTQYF. The CDR3 DNA reads TGTGCCAGCAGCATATGGGGGGGCCCAGATACGCAGTATTTT. V is TRBV6-1 and J is TRBJ2-3, with D perhaps matching TRBD2 (7 bases). Trimming stripped 6 bases from V and 4 bases from J, with 14 bases between. The germline gives CDR1 MNHNS, CDR2 SASEGT. CDR3 length equals 14 residues.

Ten or more counts support this clonotype. The genes are TRBV27 and TRBJ2-7, with TRBD2 identical over 8 bases. This CDR3 contains 13 residues. CDR1 is MNHEY, CDR2 SMNVEV, per germline (reference sequence). The trim removed 5 bases at V and 2 bases at J, leaving 2 bases unmatched. The CDR3 sequence is CASSPLAAYEQYF. For the CDR3, the DNA is TGTGCCAGCAGTCCACTAGCGGCCTACGAGCAGTACTTC.

This clonotype appeared many times. The V call is TRBV4-3, the J call TRBJ2-7, with D uncertain. Germline V gene sequence: CDR1 LGHNA, CDR2 YSLEER. V was cut by 0 bases and J by 6 bases, with 12 bases left in between. This CDR3 is built from 14 residues. DNA of the CDR3: TGCGCCAGCAGCCAAGATCGCGGTTTTCCCGAGCAGTACTTC. Its translation: CASSQDRGFPEQYF.

Of note for this clonotype: This may come from a read error, since a much larger clone is one base off. The V and J genes are TRBV28 and TRBJ2-5; 9 bases line up with TRBD2. CDR3 length equals 18 residues. Trimming cost V 5 bases and J 5 bases; bases outside gene matches: 18. Per the germline V gene, CDR1 is MDHEN and CDR2 is SYDVKM. CDR3: CASSEPLAGAAGRETQYF. The CDR3 nucleotides are TGTGCCAGCAGTGAACCCTTAGCGGGAGCAGCGGGGCGTGAGACCCAGTACTTC.

This clonotype was recorded many times. The chain joins TRBV20-1 to TRBJ2-7, with 7 bases that match TRBD1. The CDR3 totals 15 residues. Trimming removed 6 bases from V and 3 bases from J; junction bases left unmatched: 14. In germline, CDR1 is DFQATT, CDR2 SNEGSKA (reference sequence). The CDR3 DNA reads as TGCAGTGCCCGCCGCATGGGGGACAGCCTCTACGAGCAGTACTTC. It yields the protein CSARRMGDSLYEQYF.

Only a few counts were recorded for this clonotype. This rearrangement joins TRBV28 to TRBJ1-6, with D tentatively TRBD1 (5 bases). Per the germline V gene, CDR1 is MDHEN and CDR2 is SYDVKM. This CDR3 spans 16 amino acids. The V end lost 5 bases, the J end lost 7 bases, and 18 bases lay between the germline ends. The CDR3 here is CASSLAYGQRNSPLHF. The CDR3, as DNA: TGTGCCAGCAGTCTAGCCTATGGACAACGAAATTCACCCCTCCACTTT.

As for this clonotype: This may be a read error: a much more frequent sequence differs by one nucleotide. The chain has TRBV27 and TRBJ1-3; 9 bases agree with TRBD1. This CDR3 is built from 16 residues. Germline assignment: CDR1 MNHEY and CDR2 SMNVEV (reference sequence). CDR3 in amino acids: CASSPSLGTGLYTVYF. CDR3 in DNA: TGTGCCAGCAGTCCTAGCCTGGGGACAGGGCTTTACACCGTATATTTT.

This clonotype was found a few times. The chain is built from TRBV13 and TRBJ2-3, with D perhaps TRBD2 (5 bases). V lost 5 bases and J 4 bases, leaving 19 bases between the germline ends. CDR3 length: 16 amino acids. Germline-derived CDR1 and CDR2 are PRHDT and FYEKMQ (reference sequence). The CDR3 spells CASSLRPLSGADTQYF. CDR3 nucleotide sequence: TGTGCCAGCAGCCTTCGGCCCCTAAGCGGAGCAGATACGCAGTATTTT.

Ten or more counts support this clonotype. This rearrangement joins TRBV7-4 to TRBJ2-7; TRBD2 is a possible D gene (6 bases). V dropped 3 bases and J dropped 3 bases, with 27 bases sitting between them. The germline V gene encodes CDR1 SGHVT and CDR2 SQSDAQ. This CDR3 is 19 amino acids long. CDR3 in DNA: TGTGCCAGCAGCTTCGGTCGTCCCGCCTCATGGGGAGGTGACTACGAGCAGTACTTC. Translation gives CASSFGRPASWGGDYEQYF.

This clonotype was seen at least ten times. V and J are TRBV25-1 and TRBJ2-7; D is ambiguous. The length of the CDR3 is 13 residues. V lost 3 bases, J lost 0 bases, and 6 bases lay in between. The V gene's germline CDR1 is MGHDK and CDR2 SYGVNS. In DNA, the CDR3 is TGTGCCAGCAGTGATGTCAACTCCTACGAGCAGTACTTC. Its protein product is CASSDVNSYEQYF.

With regard to this clonotype: A read error may explain this, as a much larger clone is one base away. The chain uses TRBV3-1 and TRBJ1-4, with 9 positions matching TRBD1. This CDR3 is built from 16 residues. Germline loops: CDR1 LGHDT, CDR2 YNNKEL (reference sequence). The V segment lost 2 bases and the J segment 8 bases; nucleotides outside the gene matches: 9. DNA for the CDR3: TGTGCCAGCAGCCAACCTTCCGGGACAGGGAGGGAAAAACTGTTTTTT. This translates into CASSQPSGTGREKLFF.

The rearrangement uses TRBV29-1 and TRBJ2-5; 7 bases map to TRBD1. Germline trimming cut 0 bases from V and 11 bases from J; bases unmatched to any gene: 3. CDR1 SQVTM and CDR2 ANQGSEA come from the germline V gene. The CDR3 covers 11 residues. CDR3 amino acids: CSVEDRDRQYF. CDR3 sequence (DNA): TGCAGCGTTGAAGATCGGGACAGACAGTACTTC.

In its sample, this clonotype is medium-sized. The V gene is TRBV19, the J gene TRBJ2-7; TRBD1 matches 9 bases. CDR1 and CDR2 (germline): LNHDA, SQIVND (reference sequence). V lost 5 bases, J lost 4 bases, and 6 bases stayed unmatched. This CDR3 has 14 residues. CDR3 sequence (DNA): TGTGCCAGTAGTCCGGGACAGGGCCCTTACGAGCAGTACTTC. Residues: CASSPGQGPYEQYF.

The CDR3 DNA is TGTGCCAGCAGCTTAGACCTGAGAGAAACAGACCTTCGAGAGACCCAGTACTTC. Its translation is CASSLDLRETDLRETQYF. The rearrangement uses TRBV7-9 and TRBJ2-5; D is ambiguous. This CDR3 contains 18 residues. The V gene lost 1 base and the J gene lost 4 bases, with 22 bases spanning the gap. Germline lookup yields CDR1 SEHNR and CDR2 FQNEAQ (reference sequence). Supplemented by reference TRBV7-9 and TRBJ2-5, the full variable domain reads DTGVSQNPRHKITKRGQNVTFRCDPISEHNRLYWYRQTLGQGPEFLTYFQNEAQLEKSRLLSDRFSAERPKGSFSTLEIQRTEQGDSAMYLCASSLDLRETDLRETQYFGPGTRLLVL.

This clonotype was picked up many times. The chain couples TRBV12-3 or TRBV12-4 to TRBJ2-2; no clear D gene. The CDR3 contains 16 residues. The V end was cut by 2 bases, the J end by 5 bases, with 15 bases between. This CDR3 is CASSLTELPTTGELFF. DNA of the CDR3: TGTGCCAGCAGTTTAACAGAATTACCTACTACCGGGGAGCTGTTTTTT.

The rearrangement uses TRBV20-1 and TRBJ2-7, with 12 positions matching TRBD2. The CDR3 spans 15 residues. Germline V gene lookup returns CDR1 DFQATT and CDR2 SNEGSKA (reference sequence). Trimming took 3 bases from V and 1 from J; bases not matched to a gene: 4. CDR3 DNA sequence: TGCAGTGCTAGGGGGACTAGCGGGTCATCCTACGAGCAGTACTTC. This translates into CSARGTSGSSYEQYF.

V and J are TRBV14 and TRBJ2-7; D may match TRBD1 or TRBD2 (5 bases each). The CDR3 is 14 amino acids. Germline V CDR1 and CDR2: SGHDN, FVKESK. V was cut by 2 bases and J by 2 bases, with 10 bases left in between. The CDR3 bases are TGTGCCAGCAGCCAATGGGACGGAACCTACGAGCAGTACTTC. Protein sequence: CASSQWDGTYEQYF.

The rearrangement uses TRBV28 and TRBJ1-2; possible D gene TRBD1, 5 bases. CDR3 length: 12 amino acids. V was shortened by 7 bases and J by 9 bases, with 15 bases between the two germline ends. CDR1 is MDHEN, CDR2 SYDVKM, per germline. The CDR3 region has the DNA TGTGCCAGCAACACCGGGACGGATCGCTACACCTTC. Translated, it gives CASNTGTDRYTF.